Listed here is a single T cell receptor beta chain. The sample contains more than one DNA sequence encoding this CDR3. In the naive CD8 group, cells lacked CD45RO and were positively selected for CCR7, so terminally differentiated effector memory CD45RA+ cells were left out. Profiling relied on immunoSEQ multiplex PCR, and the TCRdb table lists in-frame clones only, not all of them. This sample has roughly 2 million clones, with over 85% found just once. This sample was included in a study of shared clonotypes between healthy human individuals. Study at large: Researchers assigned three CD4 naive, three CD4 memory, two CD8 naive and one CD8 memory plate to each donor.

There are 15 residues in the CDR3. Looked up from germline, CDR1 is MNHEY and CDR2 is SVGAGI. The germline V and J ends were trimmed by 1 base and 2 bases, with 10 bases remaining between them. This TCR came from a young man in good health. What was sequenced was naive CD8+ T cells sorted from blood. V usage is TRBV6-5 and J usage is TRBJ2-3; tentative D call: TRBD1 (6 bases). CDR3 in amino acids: CASSYLRGNTDTQYF. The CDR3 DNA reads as TGTGCCAGCAGTTACTTGAGGGGGAACACAGATACGCAGTATTTT.